Below, one T cell receptor (beta chain) is given with its context. This clone was seen only a few times. Its antigen remains unidentified. Per-base qualities were not stored, and no clone one base away is much larger. To isolate intraepithelial and lamina propria lymphocytes from graft specimens, dithiothreitol, EDTA incubations and collagenase D digestion were used. Bulk TCR-beta sequencing was performed on serial intestinal graft biopsy specimens collected as late as 600 days after transplant. This record belongs to a study of graft-versus-host responses after intestinal transplantation (dated by TCRdb to the early 2020s). Study-level background: The transplants that recipients got were multivisceral, liver-intestinal, or isolated intestinal. The cohort enrolled 20 to 30 intestinal transplant recipients including one retransplant, and a few patients lacking pretransplant specimens were excluded. Samples from three later patients were sequenced in-house on an Illumina MiSeq with MiXCR processing rather than by the commercial service. A peak of at least 4% donor T cells among recipient peripheral blood mononuclear cells was the definition used for donor T cell macrochimerism. Every recipient was given anti-thymocyte globulin induction, followed by approximately three years of maintenance tacrolimus and steroids. Bulk TCR-beta CDR3 sequencing was used to track graft-versus-host and host-versus-graft alloreactive T cell clones in the graft, circulation and bone marrow after intestinal transplantation. Alloreactive clones were identified by sequencing pre-transplant mixed lymphocyte reaction products and comparing them with unstimulated pre-transplant donor and recipient T cells.

Receptor amplification or capture employed the immunoSEQ multiplex PCR assay. For most patients, genomic DNA was subjected to high-throughput TCR-beta CDR3 sequencing by Adaptive Biotechnologies. The study's own analysis went as follows. Adaptive's ImmunoSEQ software was the source of the TCR sequencing data for about 17 patients, while three other patients were processed with MiXCR and VDJtools. CDR3 nucleotide sequences shared between donor and recipient were removed because their origin could not be assigned. At least 2-fold expansion over unstimulated cells and a minimum CFSE-low frequency of 0.002% (template counts) or 0.001% (read counts) were required for clones to be classified as alloreactive. Clones detected in sequenced pre-transplant spleen, lymph node, or MLR CFSE-low populations of the donor or recipient were defined as mappable. The cumulative frequency of alloreactive clones was calculated as a percentage of all sequences, weighted by copy number. Drawn from immuneACCESS, this table holds only the in-frame rearrangements with V and J called that TCRdb kept. Clones are partly lost; checked studies trace under half to an unresolved V gene and leave the rest unexplained. The DNA was the basis for D and trimming; V, J and clone size are from that table. The sample contains 14,000 or so clones, 77% of them found a single time. 3.9% of the sample is in the top ten clones.

General findings and caveats noted by the study authors: The conclusions were limited by the relatively low number and heterogeneity of the intestinal transplant patients. Early after transplant, peak levels of circulating GvH clones were associated with declines in HvG clones. Patients with donor T cell macrochimerism had high GvH to HvG T cell clonal ratios in their allografts. GvH clones were found in recipient bone marrow, and some of the GvH clones appeared earlier in ileal mucosa or blood, which is consistent with an intestinal mucosal origin.

The source was ileum tissue, collected about 26 days after intestinal transplant. The receptor's source is a human patient who received an intestinal transplant, so some T cells may come from the graft donor.

The CDR3 in this case is CASSFRTGRDTF. The nucleotides read TGCGCCAGCAGCTTTCGGACAGGGAGAGATACCTTC. Recombination connected TRBV5-1 to TRBJ1-2, with TRBD1 matching 8 junction bases. The CDR3 starts with the cysteine, ends with the phenylalanine, and has 12 residues. Only the CDR3 region is kept as DNA, spanning 36 bases read in frame from base 1. CDR1 and CDR2, looked up from the germline V gene, are SGHRS and YFSETQ. Trimmed from V: 2 bases; trimmed from J: 14 bases; junction bases lacking a gene match: 8.